The 16 T cell receptor beta chains below come from one sample, sequenced in a study of T cell repertoires in cytomegalovirus infection. One entry per CDR3 protein results from TCRdb running MiXCR on the reads. The table has approximately 500,000 distinct CDR3 sequences, 11% seen once. The sample consisted of PBMCs. These receptors were collected from a human donor in good health (CMV status not recorded). Some clones in this sample may be carry-over from other donors' samples.

The chain carries TRBV29-1 and TRBJ1-1; D is undetermined. V lost 6 bases to trimming and J lost 0 bases, with 8 bases between them. This CDR3 contains 12 residues. Germline CDR1 SQVTM, CDR2 ANQGSEA. In DNA form, the CDR3 reads TGCAGCGTGAGACACCTGAACACTGAAGCTTTCTTT. Its translation: CSVRHLNTEAFF.

This clonotype has just a few counts. The V call is TRBV5-4, the J call TRBJ1-2; D remains unclear. The germline V gene has CDR1 SGHNT and CDR2 YYREEE (reference sequence). The CDR3 runs 14 residues. V was pared by 2 bases and J by 2 bases, with 10 bases between. CDR3 bases: TGTGCCAGCAGCTTTTCTCGGAGAAACTATGGCTACACCTTC. It codes for CASSFSRRNYGYTF.

In this sample, this clonotype turned up many times. The V gene is TRBV12-3 or TRBV12-4, the J gene TRBJ2-7, with D unclear. With 5 bases removed from V and 2 bases from J, the gap between germline ends came to 10 bases. The CDR3 totals 13 residues. The CDR3 DNA sequence: TGTGCCAGCAGTCCACCCGAGCCCTACGAGCAGTACTTC. It specifies CASSPPEPYEQYF.

In this sample, this clonotype turned up many times. The chain joins TRBV7-2 to TRBJ2-2; 9 bases map to TRBD1. V shed 4 bases and J 3 bases; nucleotides not matched to a gene: 6. The CDR3 runs to 16 residues. Germline values: CDR1 SGHTA, CDR2 FQGNSA. The CDR3 region has the DNA TGTGCCAGCAGCTCCCGGGGACAGGGATACACCGGGGAGCTGTTTTTT. This gives the protein CASSSRGQGYTGELFF.

This clonotype was counted ten times or more. Written as DNA, the CDR3 is TGTGCCAGCAGCAGCACTTGGGACACGACTGAAGCTTTCTTT. This codes for CASSSTWDTTEAFF. The chain recombines TRBV7-8 with TRBJ1-1; D perhaps matches TRBD1 (6 bases). V lost 5 bases and J lost 5, with 15 bases in between. This CDR3 is built from 14 residues. Germline values: CDR1 SGHVS, CDR2 FQNEAQ.

There are a few counts of this clonotype. The V and J genes are TRBV18 and TRBJ2-7; 8 bases agree with TRBD1. This CDR3 spans 15 amino acids. After removal of 6 bases from V and 2 bases from J, the junction contained 9 bases not matched to a gene. Germline V gene sequence: CDR1 KGHSH, CDR2 LQKENI. The DNA for the CDR3 is TGTGCCAGCTCCCCTAGGACAGGGAGGACCTACGAGCAGTACTTC. Residues: CASSPRTGRTYEQYF.

V usage is TRBV6-5 and J usage is TRBJ2-2; unclear D gene. V gave up 2 bases and J gave up 3 bases, with 7 bases separating them. Germline loops: CDR1 MNHEY, CDR2 SVGAGI. The CDR3 spans 14 residues. In DNA form, the CDR3 reads TGTGCCAGCAGTTACGGGTCAGACACCGGGGAGCTGTTTTTT. It specifies CASSYGSDTGELFF.

The table lists this clonotype with a few counts. The chain couples TRBV6-6 to TRBJ1-3; no firm D call. The germline V and J ends were trimmed by 2 bases and 0 bases, with 8 bases remaining between them. Germline CDR1 MNHNY, CDR2 SVGAGI (reference sequence). This CDR3 contains 15 residues. CDR3 sequence reads: CASSYGQNSGNTIYF. For the CDR3, the DNA is TGTGCCAGCAGTTACGGGCAGAACTCTGGAAACACCATATATTTT.

Ten or more counts support this clonotype. This rearrangement joins TRBV7-9 to TRBJ2-3, with 14 bases fitting TRBD2. CDR3 length: 17 amino acids. Losses at the gene ends were 6 bases for V and 6 bases for J; bases not matched to a gene: 11. CDR1 and CDR2 from the germline V gene are SEHNR and FQNEAQ (reference sequence). CDR3 residues: CASSYRTSGRTADTQYF. The CDR3 DNA follows: TGTGCCAGCAGTTACCGGACTAGCGGGAGGACAGCGGATACGCAGTATTTT.

This clonotype was found many times. V is TRBV7-2 and J is TRBJ1-1; tentative D call: TRBD1 (6 bases). Germline values: CDR1 SGHTA, CDR2 FQGNSA. The germline V and J ends were trimmed by 5 bases and 4 bases, with 17 bases remaining between them. This CDR3 is built from 15 residues. CDR3 protein: CASSPEGGLGTEAFF. In nucleotides, the CDR3 is TGTGCCAGCAGCCCAGAGGGGGGGCTGGGCACTGAAGCTTTCTTT. Complete variable domain (other parts from reference TRBV7-2 and TRBJ1-1): GAGVSQSPSNKVTEKGKDVELRCDPISGHTALYWYRQSLGQGLEFLIYFQGNSAPDKSGLPSDRFSAERTGGSVSTLTIQRTQQEDSAVYLCASSPEGGLGTEAFFGQGTRLTVV.

The chain employs TRBV28 and TRBJ2-1; 7 nucleotides line up with TRBD2. The CDR3 is made up of 14 amino acids. From germline, CDR1 is MDHEN and CDR2 SYDVKM. V lost 2 bases and J lost 9; bases outside the gene matches: 7. The CDR3 sequence: CASSLAGRAGEQFF. The CDR3 nucleotides read TGTGCCAGCAGTTTAGCGGGGAGGGCCGGTGAGCAGTTCTTC.

In its sample, this clonotype was seen many times. The CDR3 sequence: CASSKGLAGEQFF. CDR3 nucleotides: TGTGCCAGTAGTAAGGGACTAGCGGGTGAGCAGTTCTTC. The chain combines TRBV19 with TRBJ2-1; 12 nucleotides align to TRBD2. There are 13 residues in the CDR3. CDR1 is LNHDA and CDR2 is SQIVND in the germline V gene (reference sequence). The V gene end was trimmed by 4 bases and the J gene end by 9 bases; junction bases not matched to a gene: 1.

The J gene is TRBJ1-5, the V gene TRBV6-5, with D hard to call. The germline gives CDR1 MNHEY, CDR2 SVGAGI. V was cut by 4 bases and J by 1 base, with 11 bases left in between. The CDR3 is 15 amino acids. CDR3 residues: CASSLLEESNQPQHF. Here the CDR3 DNA reads TGTGCCAGCAGTTTATTAGAGGAGAGCAATCAGCCCCAGCATTTT.

This clonotype was found many times. This sequence joins TRBV28 and TRBJ2-3; TRBD2 agrees at 9 bases. Germline CDR1 and CDR2: MDHEN and SYDVKM. V was clipped by 5 bases and J by 0 bases; unmatched bases: 6. CDR3 length equals 16 residues. The CDR3 region has the DNA TGTGCCAGCAGTCCGGGACTAGCAGTGAGCACAGATACGCAGTATTTT. Translated: CASSPGLAVSTDTQYF.

This clonotype has ten or more counts. The V and J genes are TRBV20-1 and TRBJ2-1; weak D call: TRBD1 (5 bases). The CDR3 has 14 residues. Per the germline V gene, CDR1 is DFQATT and CDR2 is SNEGSKA (reference sequence). Trimming stripped 6 bases from V and 3 bases from J, with 15 bases between. CDR3 region: CSAPDGAHYNEQFF. The CDR3 region has the DNA TGCAGTGCACCAGATGGGGCCCACTACAATGAGCAGTTCTTC.

The chain carries TRBV5-1 and TRBJ1-1, with D unresolved. This CDR3 has 11 residues. Deletions cut 5 bases from V and 3 bases from J, with 5 bases between. The V gene's germline CDR1 is SGHRS and CDR2 YFSETQ. The CDR3 DNA follows: TGCGCCAGCAGTGGGGACACTGAAGCTTTCTTT. It encodes CASSGDTEAFF. Full variable domain (remainder filled in from reference TRBV5-1 and TRBJ1-1): KAGVTQTPRYLIKTRGQQVTLSCSPISGHRSVSWYQQTPGQGLQFLFEYFSETQRNKGNFPGRFSGRQFSNSRSEMNVSTLELGDSALYLCASSGDTEAFFGQGTRLTVV.